This TCR beta chain emerged from a study of graft-versus-host responses after intestinal transplantation. There were some 200,000 CFSE-labeled responder cells plated together with some 200,000 irradiated, violet-dye-labeled stimulator cells. Sorting was performed after the reaction on proliferating CFSE-low CD3+CD4+ and CD3+CD8+ responders. Between the trimmed V and J ends, which lost 0 bases and 4 bases, there was a span of 4 bases. The germline V gene encodes CDR1 SGHTA and CDR2 FQGNSA. The CDR3 totals 13 residues. Only a few counts were recorded for this clone. Libraries were prepared by immunoSEQ multiplex PCR; TCRdb keeps only in-frame clonotypes and omits some of them. The sample contains tens of thousands of clones, 33% of which appear only once. General study results and limits: The authors found GvH clones in recipient marrow, some appearing first in ileum or blood. The study found high graft-versus-host to host-versus-graft clonal ratios in allografts of patients with graft-donor T cell macrochimerism. Among circulating GvH clones, peak levels were associated with early post-transplant declines in HvG clones.

The sample consisted of alloreactive CD8+ T cells from a mixed lymphocyte reaction culture, taken before intestinal transplant. Subset indicated: CFSE-low proliferating T cells sorted from roughly six-day pre-transplant mixed lymphocyte reaction (GvH or HvG direction). The clonotype originates from a human patient who received an intestinal transplant. The J gene is TRBJ2-1, the V gene TRBV7-2; D gene uncertain. The DNA for the CDR3 is TGTGCCAGCAGCTTAGCGGTTTACAATGAGCAGTTCTTC. This encodes CASSLAVYNEQFF.